This TCR beta chain appears in the sequencing data of a study of CD8 T cells in Susac syndrome (dated by TCRdb to about 2019). Background on the whole study: The study used repertoire sequencing to test whether antigen drove CD8+ T cell activation and differentiation in Susac syndrome.

High-throughput TCR beta sequencing profiled peripheral blood CD8+ and CD4+ T cells from healthy donors, Susac syndrome patients and multiple sclerosis patients. Treatment-naive patients with stable or active relapsing-remitting disease fulfilling revised McDonald criteria were used as multiple sclerosis controls. Bulk CD8+ and CD4+ T cells were purified by magnetic negative isolation, whereas CD8+ TEMRA cells were enriched by FACS. Blood was collected in EDTA tubes and processed within 24 hours, with PBMCs isolated through density gradient centrifugation. PBMCs destined for TCR sequencing were cryopreserved in liquid nitrogen and later thawed in a 37 °C water bath. Purity of sorted or isolated CD4+, CD8+ and CD8+ TEMRA cells was at least 90%. The full study reports these points: The study acknowledged that relatively few individuals were included in the TCR sequencing and HLA analysis.

RNA was extracted using the RNeasy kit, and about 0.5 to 1 ug of the RNA was reverse transcribed with random hexamers. The immunoSEQ multiplex PCR assay, covering 54 Vbeta and 13 Jbeta segments, was used to amplify TCR beta CDR3 regions. To correct PCR amplification bias, a synthetic template baseline was used for both primer optimization and computational correction. Turning to the authors' computational methods: Reads were assigned to V, D and J genes according to IMGT and analyzed in immunoSEQ Analyzer, with only productive sequences retained. Clonality was computed as one minus Shannon entropy normalized by log2 of the number of productive unique sequences. For each patient and control, public and private clones were evaluated within the 100 most prevalent clones. Susac-specific clones were defined as absent from healthy and MS cohorts, 800 to 1,200 published viral clones and other ImmuneACCESS disease sequences. The raw public data were reprocessed by TCRdb itself: fastp quality trimming at Q25, MiXCR clonotype calling, in-frame beta chains only. Every entry covers one CDR3 protein and lists the most common genes and DNA from its rows. These V and J calls rely on TCRdb rather than the paper's analysis. This sample is represented by 300,000 or so distinct CDR3 sequences; approximately 90% of them were singletons. The ten largest clones capture about 0.07% of the sample.

On this clonotype: The specificity of this receptor is unknown. No base qualities exist here, and no much larger clone lies one base off it.

The source is a human donor with multiple sclerosis. Specimen: CD4+ T cells from PBMCs.

The DNA reads TGTGCCAGCAGCTTCCGGACTAGCGGGAGCGGCACAGATACGCAGTATTTT. Its translation is CASSFRTSGSGTDTQYF. The rearrangement joined TRBV7-3 to TRBJ2-3; TRBD2 lines up with 13 middle nucleotides. The CDR3 contains 17 residues, cysteine and phenylalanine counted. Only the CDR3 DNA is retained, 51 bases long and in frame from the first base. V and J are trimmed by 3 bases and 1 base, and the gene matches miss 4 bases of the junction. The germline V gene specifies SGHTA as CDR1 and FQGTGA as CDR2.